The rows below give T cell receptor beta chains drawn from one sample of a study of T cells expressing NK-cell markers. TCRdb re-called the 5' RACE reads and gives one entry per CDR3 protein, without DNA. The repertoire table contains about 550,000 distinct CDR3 sequences. Sequenced input: blood T cells: a sorted CD56 or NKG2C T cell subset, CD4+ or CD8+ T cells, or bulk PBMC T cells (not recorded which). All receptors derive from a man younger than 30 in good health. Both conserved end residues are part of each CDR3.

j_call v_call cdr3_length cdr3_aa
TRBJ2-2 TRBV9 13 CASSVLGTGELFF
TRBJ2-7 TRBV20-1 14 CRGLAGPPNYEQYF
TRBJ2-7 TRBV7-6 14 CASSPRTGNDEQYF
TRBJ1-2 TRBV18 13 CASSPGWSYGYTF
TRBJ2-2 TRBV3-1 14 CASMRAGGPGELFF
TRBJ1-1 TRBV6-1 14 CASRETGFRTEAFF
TRBJ2-1 TRBV15 13 CATSEAGFYEQFF
TRBJ2-1 TRBV3-1 16 CASSQGGGSPEDEQFF
TRBJ2-1 TRBV7-9 13 CASTTVRFNEQFF
TRBJ2-1 TRBV28 20 CASSQSSGRSRWVGINEQFF
TRBJ2-5 TRBV5-6 14 CASSGLGVGEAQYF
TRBJ1-1 TRBV6-1 14 CASSEGGANTEAFF
TRBJ2-1 TRBV29-1 15 CSVEDQGRAYNEQFF
TRBJ1-1 TRBV14 16 CASSQYWTGMNTEAFF
TRBJ1-6 TRBV9 17 CASSVEEQGFGNSPLHF
TRBJ1-5 TRBV20-1 16 CSARSQGEYSNQPQHF
TRBJ2-7 TRBV5-5 14 CASSQRTGLYEQYF
TRBJ1-1 TRBV10-3 13 CAISDRALPEAFF
TRBJ2-5 TRBV14 16 CASSQDPLRVSETQYF
TRBJ2-1 TRBV12-3/TRBV12-4 15 CASRGGLAGRGEQFF
TRBJ2-7 TRBV5-8 15 CASSFWAGGNYEQYF
TRBJ2-1 TRBV30 13 CACSLPSYNEQFF
TRBJ1-5 TRBV12-3/TRBV12-4 14 CASSFLAGGQPQHF
TRBJ1-1 TRBV18 14 CASSPGATNTEAFF
TRBJ2-2 TRBV5-1 17 CASSLLLAGSNTGELFF
TRBJ1-2 TRBV3-1 14 CASSQDEAIAGYTF